The text below deals with one T cell receptor (beta chain). The CDR3 totals 13 residues. Germline-derived CDR1 and CDR2 are LGHDT and YNNKEL (reference sequence). V was pared by 8 bases and J by 7 bases, with 3 bases of the junction left unmatched. This sample was taken from a study of blood T cell repertoires in COVID-19. About the study: COVID-19 samples, acute and convalescent, were from the United States, Italy and Spain. PBMCs, B-cell-depleted T cells, or T cells provided the cDNA or gDNA that made up the material.

Study processing details: Amplified reference gene primers provided the basis for estimating nucleated cell counts. Only in-frame clones appear in the TCRdb table, and some are missing; sequencing was by immunoSEQ multiplex PCR. V, J and clone size derive from that table, while D and trimming were established from the DNA sequence. The table shows 85,000 to 95,000 clones, with around 87% occurring only once. This receptor was taken from a human donor with acute or convalescent COVID-19. The donor label of this sample is uncertain. The gene calls are TRBV3-1 (or the pseudogene TRBV3-2) and TRBJ1-6, with 9 bases fitting TRBD1. Material for sequencing was peripheral blood. For the CDR3, the DNA is TGTGCCAGCGAGACAGGGGGAAATTCACCCCTCCACTTT. It codes for CASETGGNSPLHF.